These T cell receptor beta chains were read from a single sample in a study of T cell changes during pregnancy in multiple sclerosis. Sequencing used immunoSEQ multiplex PCR; TCRdb keeps in-frame clones, though not all of them. The sample shows some 20,000 clones, around 90% of them seen only once. The input for sequencing was CD4+ T cells from peripheral blood mononuclear cells, taken in the third trimester of pregnancy. These TCRs come from a female donor in good health, enrolled as a control in a pregnancy study. Both conserved end residues are part of each CDR3. The D gene is left open where the match is weak. Some rows have no size entry. The others give once, few or many, or a class for an expanded clone.

cdr3_nt: TGTGCCAGCAGCGACAGGTCGAATACGCAGTATTTT
cdr3_aa: CASSDRSNTQYF
d_call: .
v_call: TRBV9
clone_size: .
j_call: TRBJ2-3

cdr3_nt: TGTGCCATCAGTGATGGGAGGAGGGGGCGCATCTCAGAGACCCAGTACTTC
cdr3_aa: CAISDGRRGRISETQYF
d_call: .
v_call: TRBV10-3
clone_size: once
j_call: TRBJ2-5

cdr3_nt: TGCGCCAGCAGCTCGGCTATACTAGCGGCCGTGGACAATGAGCAGTTCTTC
cdr3_aa: CASSSAILAAVDNEQFF
d_call: TRBD2
v_call: TRBV5-1
clone_size: .
j_call: TRBJ2-1

cdr3_nt: TGCGCCAGCACAGTACAGGGGCCCGGGGAGCTGTTTTTT
cdr3_aa: CASTVQGPGELFF
d_call: TRBD1
v_call: TRBV5-1
clone_size: .
j_call: TRBJ2-2

cdr3_nt: TGTGCCAGCAGCGTAGCTTTGGGGCAGGGTGGCTACACCTTC
cdr3_aa: CASSVALGQGGYTF
d_call: .
v_call: TRBV9
clone_size: .
j_call: TRBJ1-2

cdr3_nt: TGTGCCAGCAGTCTTCCGGGGAGCGGGAGAGGGACCGAGCAGTACTTC
cdr3_aa: CASSLPGSGRGTEQYF
d_call: TRBD2
v_call: TRBV28
clone_size: once
j_call: TRBJ2-7

cdr3_nt: TGTGCCAGTTTCTCCGGGACAGGGGTAGAAAAACTGTTTTTT
cdr3_aa: CASFSGTGVEKLFF
d_call: TRBD1
v_call: TRBV28
clone_size: .
j_call: TRBJ1-4

cdr3_nt: TGTGCCAGCAGTTCACTAGCGCGTGGGAGCTCCTACAATGAGCAGTTCTTC
cdr3_aa: CASSSLARGSSYNEQFF
d_call: TRBD2
v_call: TRBV28
clone_size: .
j_call: TRBJ2-1

cdr3_nt: TGTGCCAGCAGTTTATCTACTAGCGGGAAAACCTACGAGCAGTACTTC
cdr3_aa: CASSLSTSGKTYEQYF
d_call: TRBD2
v_call: TRBV27
clone_size: .
j_call: TRBJ2-7

cdr3_nt: TGTGCCACCGCGGACAGGGATGAGGGCTACACCTTC
cdr3_aa: CATADRDEGYTF
d_call: TRBD1
v_call: TRBV10-3
clone_size: .
j_call: TRBJ1-2

cdr3_nt: TGTGCCAGTAGTATAGATCTATCTCAGCCCCAGCATTTT
cdr3_aa: CASSIDLSQPQHF
d_call: .
v_call: TRBV19
clone_size: .
j_call: TRBJ1-5

cdr3_nt: TGTGCCAGTCGGGACCCAAACAGGGGGCGAGGCACCGGGGAGCTGTTTTTT
cdr3_aa: CASRDPNRGRGTGELFF
d_call: TRBD1
v_call: TRBV19
clone_size: .
j_call: TRBJ2-2

cdr3_nt: TGTGCCAGCAGTTGGACAGGGAGGTTGGACAATGAGCAGTTCTTC
cdr3_aa: CASSWTGRLDNEQFF
d_call: TRBD1
v_call: TRBV5-4
clone_size: .
j_call: TRBJ2-1

cdr3_nt: TGTGCCAGCAGCTTAGCTTGGGGGGACACTGAAGCTTTCTTT
cdr3_aa: CASSLAWGDTEAFF
d_call: .
v_call: TRBV7-2
clone_size: .
j_call: TRBJ1-1

cdr3_nt: TGTGCCAGCAGCTTATTTCTACTAGCGGGGGGCACAGATACGCAGTATTTT
cdr3_aa: CASSLFLLAGGTDTQYF
d_call: TRBD2
v_call: TRBV7-2
clone_size: once
j_call: TRBJ2-3

cdr3_nt: TGTGCCAGCAGCGGAGGGGGACAGGCCAATTCACCCCTCCACTTT
cdr3_aa: CASSGGGQANSPLHF
d_call: TRBD1
v_call: TRBV9
clone_size: .
j_call: TRBJ1-6